This TCR beta chain was sequenced for a study of cytomegalovirus exposure and HLA in healthy donors. The CDR3 loop spans 9 amino acids. V was clipped by 5 bases and J by 8 bases, with 3 bases between them. Germline CDR1 reads SGHVS; CDR2 reads FQNEAQ. On this clone: Its antigen is undetermined.

Assay: immunoSEQ multiplex PCR; the TCRdb copy retains only in-frame clones and omits some. The data contain about 98,000 clones, around nine tenths of them singletons. Study-wide points: One later analysis, an examination of the 100 to 150 validation repertoires, found that first-cohort TCR clusters tended to co-occur in them.

The receptor was derived from a woman younger than 45 in good health and CMV-seronegative. This chain connects TRBV7-8 to TRBJ1-1; D call uncertain. Sample: PBMCs. This chain's CDR3 is CASSPEAFF. In nucleotides, the CDR3 is TGTGCCAGCAGCCCAGAAGCTTTCTTT.